A selection of T cell receptor beta chains follows, all from one sample in a study of blood T cell repertoires in COVID-19. Sequencing used immunoSEQ multiplex PCR; TCRdb keeps in-frame clones, though not all of them. The data hold over 350,000 clones, with about nine tenths observed a single time. Sequencing input: peripheral blood. These receptors all stem from a woman aged 25 to 39 with active or convalescent COVID-19. Each CDR3 is given with its conserved first and last residue. A D gene is named only where the DNA matches it firmly. Where a row states a size, it is once, few, many or the class of an expanded clone; other rows omit it.

cdr3_length,v_call,clone_size,j_call,d_call,cdr3_nt,cdr3_aa
13,TRBV6-5,-,TRBJ1-5,-,TGTGCCAGCACATCCTCGGGAAATCAGCCCCAGCATTTT,CASTSSGNQPQHF
14,TRBV5-1,-,TRBJ1-1,-,TGCGCCAGCACTAAGGGGCAGGAGAACACTGAAGCTTTCTTT,CASTKGQENTEAFF
15,TRBV19,-,TRBJ2-3,TRBD1,TGTGCCAGTAGTCAGACAGGGGGGGACACAGATACGCAGTATTTT,CASSQTGGDTDTQYF
17,TRBV4-1,-,TRBJ2-1,TRBD2,TGCGCCAGCAGCCAAGGGCTAGCGGGCCCCTCCTACAATGAGCAGTTCTTC,CASSQGLAGPSYNEQFF
15,TRBV7-2,-,TRBJ2-7,-,TGTGCCAGTAAACAAAGCGGCCCACCTTCCTACGAGCAGTACTTC,CASKQSGPPSYEQYF
14,TRBV7-8,-,TRBJ2-7,-,TGTGCCAGCAGCTTAGAAAAGGGGCTCTACGAGCAGTACTTC,CASSLEKGLYEQYF
13,TRBV27,few,TRBJ1-5,-,TGTGCCAGCAGTTTCAGGGAGGGTCAGCCCCAGCATTTT,CASSFREGQPQHF
13,TRBV27,-,TRBJ2-1,-,TGTGCCAGCAGTTTTGCAGCGCTCAATGAGCAGTTCTTC,CASSFAALNEQFF
16,TRBV7-2,-,TRBJ2-6,-,TGTGCCAGCAGCTTTCCTGGGCTCTTGGGGGCCAACGTCCTGACTTTC,CASSFPGLLGANVLTF
15,TRBV27,-,TRBJ2-1,TRBD2,TGTGCCAGCACCCAGGGACTAGCGGGTAACAATGAGCAGTTCTTC,CASTQGLAGNNEQFF
13,TRBV6-4,-,TRBJ1-1,TRBD1,TGTGCCAGCAGTGAACAGGGGAGGACTGAAGCTTTCTTT,CASSEQGRTEAFF
17,TRBV7-9,-,TRBJ1-2,TRBD1,TGTGCCAGCAGCTTACCCACGGGACAGATCTATTTAGATGACTACACCTTC,CASSLPTGQIYLDDYTF
17,TRBV7-6,-,TRBJ1-3,TRBD1,TGTGCCAGCAGCGCCGGGACAGGGGCTAATTCCGGAAACACCATATATTTT,CASSAGTGANSGNTIYF
17,TRBV6-1,once,TRBJ2-7,-,TGTGCCAGCAGTGAAGTACCCAGGGTACTTGCCTCGTACGAGCAGTACTTC,CASSEVPRVLASYEQYF
17,TRBV6-1,-,TRBJ1-2,TRBD1,TGTGCCAGCAGTGAAGCTCTCGCAGGGGGGACTAACTATGGCTACACCTTC,CASSEALAGGTNYGYTF
19,TRBV5-1,-,TRBJ2-7,-,TGCGCCAGCAGCTGGCCCAGCCGAGGGAGTGTCGAACCGTCGCGAGAGCAGTACTTC,CASSWPSRGSVEPSREQYF
14,TRBV5-6,once,TRBJ1-5,-,TGTGCCAGCAGCTTGGGAACAGAGATTCAGCCCCAGCATTTT,CASSLGTEIQPQHF
14,TRBV6-4,-,TRBJ2-3,TRBD2,TGTGCCAGCAGCGGAAGCGGGGAAGGGGATACGCAGTATTTT,CASSGSGEGDTQYF
17,TRBV7-2,-,TRBJ2-3,TRBD2,TGTGCCAGCAGCTTCGCCGGGACTAGCGCTTCCACAGATACGCAGTATTTT,CASSFAGTSASTDTQYF
14,TRBV5-6,-,TRBJ2-7,-,TGTGCCAGCAGCTTGGCCGCAGCCCGCGGCGAGCAGTACTTC,CASSLAAARGEQYF
14,TRBV29-1,-,TRBJ1-1,-,TGCAGCGATTGGGGGGGGTCAGGACGACCTGAAGCTTTCTTT,CSDWGGSGRPEAFF
14,TRBV2,-,TRBJ2-7,-,TGTGCCAGCTTCCCCGGGACTGGAACCTACGAGCAGTACTTC,CASFPGTGTYEQYF
15,TRBV30,few,TRBJ2-2,TRBD1,TGTGCCTGGAGTGTAAGGGACAGGGACACCGGGGAGCTGTTTTTT,CAWSVRDRDTGELFF
17,TRBV13,once,TRBJ2-3,TRBD2,TGTGCCAGCAGCTCCTGGACTAGCGGGAGGTTTCGGGATACGCAGTATTTT,CASSSWTSGRFRDTQYF
12,TRBV29-1,few,TRBJ1-2,TRBD1,TGCAGCGTCCCTGGGACAGACTATGGCTACACCTTC,CSVPGTDYGYTF
13,TRBV7-6,-,TRBJ2-1,-,TGTGCCAGCGGAAATGGGCAGGACAATGAGCAGTTCTTC,CASGNGQDNEQFF
16,TRBV3-1/TRBV3-2,-,TRBJ2-1,TRBD2,TGTGCCAGCAGCTCCGGGGGGACCTCTCCGGGGAATGAGCAGTTCTTC,CASSSGGTSPGNEQFF
15,TRBV4-1,-,TRBJ1-1,TRBD1,TGCGCCAGCAGCCAACCGGATTTACAGGGGCTGAAAGCTTTCTTT,CASSQPDLQGLKAFF
13,TRBV30,-,TRBJ2-2,TRBD1,TGTGCCTGGTATACAGGGGTAAGCGGGGAGCTGTTTTTT,CAWYTGVSGELFF
16,TRBV9,-,TRBJ2-3,TRBD1,TGTGCCAGCAGCGTACCGGGACAGGGGGCAACAGATACGCAGTATTTT,CASSVPGQGATDTQYF
14,TRBV4-1,-,TRBJ1-2,-,TGCGCCAGCAGCCCCGGCAGGGGACCCTATGGCTACACCTTC,CASSPGRGPYGYTF
17,TRBV2,-,TRBJ1-5,TRBD1,TGTGCCAGCAGTGAAGCCAAAGGGACAGGGGTACCAGGGCCCCAGCATTTT,CASSEAKGTGVPGPQHF
17,TRBV5-1,-,TRBJ1-1,-,TGCGCCAGCAGCTTGGTTTTGAGAGGGGGGGCCGATCCTGAAGCTTTCTTT,CASSLVLRGGADPEAFF
14,TRBV19,-,TRBJ1-3,TRBD1,TGTGCCAGCGCGACAGGGGGCGCGGGAAACACCATATATTTT,CASATGGAGNTIYF
17,TRBV5-1,-,TRBJ1-3,TRBD1,TGCGCCAGCAGCCAAAACAGGGGGCAATATCTTGGAAACACCATATATTTT,CASSQNRGQYLGNTIYF
17,TRBV4-1,-,TRBJ1-2,TRBD1,TGCGCCAGCAGCCAAGATAGGTTGACAGGGACGAACTATGGCTACACCTTC,CASSQDRLTGTNYGYTF
13,TRBV6-5,few,TRBJ2-5,-,TGTGCCAGCTGTAGACTAGGGGGCGAGACCCAGTACTTC,CASCRLGGETQYF
16,TRBV15,-,TRBJ1-2,TRBD1,TGTGCCACCAGCAGAGACGGGACAGGGTCTAGCTATGGCTACACCTTC,CATSRDGTGSSYGYTF
15,TRBV6-5,-,TRBJ2-2,TRBD2,TGTGCCAGCAGTTCACCAGCGGGAGGGGGCGGGGAGCTGTTTTTT,CASSSPAGGGGELFF
14,TRBV5-8,-,TRBJ2-3,-,TGTGCCAGCGGCAGCCCCTGGCGGGCAGATACGCAGTATTTT,CASGSPWRADTQYF
15,TRBV6-2/TRBV6-3,-,TRBJ1-2,TRBD1,TGTGCCAGCAGTTACCCCGGGACAGGCATCTTCGGCTACACCTTC,CASSYPGTGIFGYTF
17,TRBV5-6,-,TRBJ2-3,TRBD2,TGTGCCAGCAGCTTCCCACTAGCGGGTCTGTTCACAGATACGCAGTATTTT,CASSFPLAGLFTDTQYF
17,TRBV6-4,-,TRBJ1-5,TRBD1,TGTGCCAGCAGTGACGCCGGGACAGGGTATGGCAATCAGCCCCAGCATTTT,CASSDAGTGYGNQPQHF
16,TRBV2,-,TRBJ1-5,TRBD1,TGTGCCAGCAGTGAGTCGCAGGGGGCGCGTTTTCAGCCCCAGCATTTT,CASSESQGARFQPQHF
17,TRBV27,-,TRBJ2-3,TRBD1,TGTGCCAGCAGTTTATGGACAGGGGATCGGGGCACAGATACGCAGTATTTT,CASSLWTGDRGTDTQYF
15,TRBV7-9,-,TRBJ1-2,TRBD1,TGTGCCAGCAGCTACGCCGGGACAGGGGGTCCTGGCTACACCTTC,CASSYAGTGGPGYTF
12,TRBV10-3,-,TRBJ2-7,TRBD1,TGTGCCATCACCGGGACAGGGGACGAGCAGTACTTC,CAITGTGDEQYF
13,TRBV6-1,-,TRBJ1-2,TRBD1,TGTGCCAGCAGTGAAACCGGGACAGTTGGCTACACCTTC,CASSETGTVGYTF
14,TRBV5-4,-,TRBJ1-2,TRBD1,TGTGCCAGCAGCACGGACAGGCCTAACTATGGCTACACCTTC,CASSTDRPNYGYTF